This T cell receptor beta chain was observed in a study of T-cell reconstitution after alpha-beta-depleted transplantation in children. The CDR3 is made up of 18 amino acids. J was trimmed by 2 bases and V by 0 bases; bases with no gene match: 10. Per the germline V gene, CDR1 is MNHEY and CDR2 is SVGAGI. The TCRbeta library was prepared with unique molecular identifiers. TCRdb redid the calling of the PCR reads with MiXCR, one entry per CDR3 protein. The sample contains about 410,000 distinct CDR3 sequences, around 21% of which appear only once. The material sequenced was PBMCs from the stem cell graft donor, taken from the stem cell graft. V and J are TRBV6-5 and TRBJ1-1, with TRBD1 identical over 9 bases. The clonotype comes from a human donor who donated a stem cell graft to a child with acute myeloid leukemia. The CDR3 region has the DNA TGTGCCAGCAGTTACTCGATTGATACAGGGGGCCCCAACACTGAAGCTTTCTTT. This gives the protein CASSYSIDTGGPNTEAFF.